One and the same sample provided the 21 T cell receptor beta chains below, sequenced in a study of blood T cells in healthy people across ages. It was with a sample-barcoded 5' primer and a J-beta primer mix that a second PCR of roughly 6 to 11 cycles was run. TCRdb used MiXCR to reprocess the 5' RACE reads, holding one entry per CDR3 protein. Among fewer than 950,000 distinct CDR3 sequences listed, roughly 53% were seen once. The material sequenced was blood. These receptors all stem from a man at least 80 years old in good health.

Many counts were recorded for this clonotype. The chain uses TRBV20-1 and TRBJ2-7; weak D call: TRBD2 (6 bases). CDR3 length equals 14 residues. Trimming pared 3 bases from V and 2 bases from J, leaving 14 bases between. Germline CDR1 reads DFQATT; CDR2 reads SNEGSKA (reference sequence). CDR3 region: CSASPPPGAYEQYF. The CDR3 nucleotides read TGCAGTGCTAGCCCCCCCCCGGGGGCCTACGAGCAGTACTTC.

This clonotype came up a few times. This CDR3 reads CASSGGVLTDTQYF. Written as DNA, the CDR3 is TGTGCAAGTTCAGGCGGGGTCCTCACAGATACGCAGTATTTT. The chain joins TRBV6-1 to TRBJ2-3; D perhaps matches TRBD2 (6 bases). The germline V gene encodes CDR1 MNHNS and CDR2 SASEGT. The CDR3 spans 14 residues.

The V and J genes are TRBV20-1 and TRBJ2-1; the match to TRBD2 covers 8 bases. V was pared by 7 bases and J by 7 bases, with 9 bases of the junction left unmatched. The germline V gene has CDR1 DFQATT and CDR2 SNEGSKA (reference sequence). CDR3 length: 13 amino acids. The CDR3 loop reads CSVPGGPGNEQFF. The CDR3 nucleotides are TGCAGTGTTCCGGGAGGGCCAGGGAATGAGCAGTTCTTC.

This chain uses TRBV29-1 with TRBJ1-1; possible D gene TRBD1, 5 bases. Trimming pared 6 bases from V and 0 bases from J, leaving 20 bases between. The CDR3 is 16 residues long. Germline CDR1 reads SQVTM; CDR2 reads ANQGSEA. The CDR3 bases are TGCAGCGTCCTAGGTTCGGTTAGGGGAATGAACACTGAAGCTTTCTTT. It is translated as CSVLGSVRGMNTEAFF.

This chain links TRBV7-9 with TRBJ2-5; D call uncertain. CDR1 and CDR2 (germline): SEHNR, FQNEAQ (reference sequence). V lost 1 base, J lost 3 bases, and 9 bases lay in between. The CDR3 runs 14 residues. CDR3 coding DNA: TGTGCCAGCAGCTTAGGCGGAATTGAAGAGACCCAGTACTTC. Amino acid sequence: CASSLGGIEETQYF.

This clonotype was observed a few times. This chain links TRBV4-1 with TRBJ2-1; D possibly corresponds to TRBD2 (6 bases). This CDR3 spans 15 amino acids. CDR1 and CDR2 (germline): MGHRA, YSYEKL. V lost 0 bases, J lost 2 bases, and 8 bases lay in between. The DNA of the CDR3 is TGCGCCAGCAGCCAAGAGGAGGGGACCTACAATGAGCAGTTCTTC. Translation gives CASSQEEGTYNEQFF.

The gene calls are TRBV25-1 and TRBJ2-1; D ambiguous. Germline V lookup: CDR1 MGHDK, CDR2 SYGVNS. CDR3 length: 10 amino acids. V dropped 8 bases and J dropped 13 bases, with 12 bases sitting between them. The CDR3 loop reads CASDDWLQFF. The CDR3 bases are TGTGCCAGCGATGATTGGTTACAGTTCTTC.

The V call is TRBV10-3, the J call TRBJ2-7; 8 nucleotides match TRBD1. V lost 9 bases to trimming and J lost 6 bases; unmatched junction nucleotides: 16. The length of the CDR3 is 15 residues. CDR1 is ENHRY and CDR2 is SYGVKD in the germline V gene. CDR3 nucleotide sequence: TGTGCCATTGTAGGGACAGGCCTGATTGGCGGCGAGCAGTACTTC. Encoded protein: CAIVGTGLIGGEQYF.

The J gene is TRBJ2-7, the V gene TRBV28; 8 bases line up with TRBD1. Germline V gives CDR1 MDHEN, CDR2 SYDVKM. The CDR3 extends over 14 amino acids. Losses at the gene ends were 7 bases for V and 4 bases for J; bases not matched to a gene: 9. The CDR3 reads CASNVDRVDYEQYF. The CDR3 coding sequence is TGTGCCAGCAACGTGGACAGGGTGGATTACGAGCAGTACTTC.

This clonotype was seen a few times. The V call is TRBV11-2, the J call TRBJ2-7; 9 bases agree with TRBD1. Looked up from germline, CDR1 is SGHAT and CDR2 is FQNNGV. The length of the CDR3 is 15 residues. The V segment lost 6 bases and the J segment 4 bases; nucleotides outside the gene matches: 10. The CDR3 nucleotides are TGTGCCAGCAGGCCTTTCGGGACAGGGCGTTACGAGCAGTACTTC. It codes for CASRPFGTGRYEQYF.

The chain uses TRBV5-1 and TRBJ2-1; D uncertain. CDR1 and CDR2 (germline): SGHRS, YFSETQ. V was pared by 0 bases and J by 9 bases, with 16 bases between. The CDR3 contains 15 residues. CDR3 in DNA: TGCGCCAGCAGCTTGGCCGGAGCCGCCACCTCTGAGCAGTTCTTC. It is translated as CASSLAGAATSEQFF.

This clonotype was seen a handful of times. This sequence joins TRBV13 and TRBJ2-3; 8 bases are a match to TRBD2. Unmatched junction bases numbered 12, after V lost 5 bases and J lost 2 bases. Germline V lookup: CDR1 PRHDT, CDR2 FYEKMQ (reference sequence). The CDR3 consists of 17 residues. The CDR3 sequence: CASSPGLGRWSTDTQYF. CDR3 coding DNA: TGTGCCAGCAGCCCGGGACTAGGAAGATGGTCCACAGATACGCAGTATTTT.

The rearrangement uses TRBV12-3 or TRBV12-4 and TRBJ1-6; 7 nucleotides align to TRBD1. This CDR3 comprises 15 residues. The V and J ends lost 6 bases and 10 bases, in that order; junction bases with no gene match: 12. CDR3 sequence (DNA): TGTGCCAGCAGGGGAGGAACAGGGGCCACCTCACCCCTCCACTTT. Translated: CASRGGTGATSPLHF.

The CDR3 DNA follows: TGCGCCAGCAGGGCGGACGGACGCGGTCAGCCCCAGCATTTT. Residues: CASRADGRGQPQHF. The chain recombines TRBV5-1 with TRBJ1-5; D unresolved. Germline loops: CDR1 SGHRS, CDR2 YFSETQ. The V gene lost 5 bases and the J gene lost 6 bases, with 15 bases spanning the gap. This CDR3 spans 14 amino acids.

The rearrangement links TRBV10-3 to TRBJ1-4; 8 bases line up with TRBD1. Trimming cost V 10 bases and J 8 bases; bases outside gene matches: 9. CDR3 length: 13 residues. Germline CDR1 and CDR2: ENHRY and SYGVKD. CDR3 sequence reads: CATRQGIGEKLFF. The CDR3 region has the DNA TGTGCCACCAGACAGGGGATAGGAGAAAAACTGTTTTTT.

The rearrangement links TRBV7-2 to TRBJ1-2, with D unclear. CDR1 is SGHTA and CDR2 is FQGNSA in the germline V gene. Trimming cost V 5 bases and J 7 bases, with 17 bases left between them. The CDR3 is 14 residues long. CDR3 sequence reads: CASSDQHLERGYTF. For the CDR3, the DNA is TGTGCCAGCAGCGATCAACACCTAGAGCGTGGCTACACCTTC.

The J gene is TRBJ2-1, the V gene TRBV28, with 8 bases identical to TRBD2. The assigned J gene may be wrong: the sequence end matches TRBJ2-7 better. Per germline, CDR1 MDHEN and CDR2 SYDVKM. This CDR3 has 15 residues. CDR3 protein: CASRREGRISYEQYF. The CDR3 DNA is TGTGCCAGCAGACGGGAGGGCAGGATTTCCTACGAGCAGTACTTC.

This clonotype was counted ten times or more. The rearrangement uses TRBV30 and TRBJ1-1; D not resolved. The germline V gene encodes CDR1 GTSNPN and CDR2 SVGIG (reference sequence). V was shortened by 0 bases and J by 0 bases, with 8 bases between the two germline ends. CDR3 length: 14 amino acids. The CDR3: CAWSVTVVNTEAFF. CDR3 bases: TGTGCCTGGAGTGTAACTGTAGTGAACACTGAAGCTTTCTTT.

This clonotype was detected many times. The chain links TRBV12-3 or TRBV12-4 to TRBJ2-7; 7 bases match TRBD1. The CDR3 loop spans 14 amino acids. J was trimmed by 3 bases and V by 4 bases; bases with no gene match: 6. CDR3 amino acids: CASSYRGRGYEQYF. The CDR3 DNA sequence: TGTGCCAGCAGTTACAGGGGCCGGGGCTACGAGCAGTACTTC.

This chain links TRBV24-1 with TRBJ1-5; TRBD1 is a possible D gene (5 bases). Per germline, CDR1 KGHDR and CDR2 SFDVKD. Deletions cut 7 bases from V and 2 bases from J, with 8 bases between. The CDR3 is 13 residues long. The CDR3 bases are TGTGCCACCAGGGGGGGAGGCAATCAGCCCCAGCATTTT. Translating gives CATRGGGNQPQHF.

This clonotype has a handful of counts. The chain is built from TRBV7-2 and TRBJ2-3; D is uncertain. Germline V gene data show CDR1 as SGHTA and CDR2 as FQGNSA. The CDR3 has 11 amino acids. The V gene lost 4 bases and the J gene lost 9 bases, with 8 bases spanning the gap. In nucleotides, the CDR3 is TGTGCCAGCAGCTCCTCTTTAACGCAGTATTTT. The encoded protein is CASSSSLTQYF.